The source of this T cell receptor beta chain is a study of T-cell memory formation after mild COVID-19 (dated by TCRdb to 2020 to 2023). With regard to the full study: Most TCR sequence clusters were specific to one of the two donors. In a couple of donors, T-cell clones that expanded and contracted after mild COVID-19 were followed by sequencing TCRalpha and TCRbeta repertoires longitudinally. The cohort comprised two young, previously healthy adult volunteers, one female and one male.

This clonotype was seen a handful of times. Its antigen is unknown. Base qualities are missing; no much larger clone stands one base away. General conclusions and limits of the study: Clones that contracted from day 15 to 85 showed balanced CD4/CD8 phenotypes, whereas a second wave of clones that expanded from day 15 to 37 leaned towards CD4+. Contracting CD4+ clones were found mainly in CM and EM memory subsets, while CD8+ clones were enriched in EMRA. Whether the second-wave clones peaking on day 37 were SARS-CoV-2 specific was not confirmed. Only a couple of mild cases were covered in the study, and larger cohorts including severe cases with pre-infection samples were considered necessary. Some responding clones were detected in pre-infection memory, which suggested that pre-existing cross-reactive memory T cells had joined the SARS-CoV-2 response.

Ficoll-Paque density gradient centrifugation was the method used to isolate PBMCs. Reads for this sample came from an Illumina NovaSeq 6000. cDNA libraries for TCRalpha and TCRbeta were prepared by 5'RACE using constant-segment primers, with sample barcodes and unique molecular identifiers added. RNA was extracted from every sample with Trizol reagent. The libraries were amplified in two PCR steps, and the second step added a second sample barcode and Illumina TruSeq adapters. Sequencing of libraries was performed on an Illumina NovaSeq with 2 x 150 bp paired-end reads. The original pipeline was this. Reads were demultiplexed and collapsed into UMI-guided consensus sequences with migec v1.2.7. Using mixcr v2.1.11, UMI consensuses were aligned to TRA and TRB V and J templates and then assembled into clonotypes. A clonotype was counted as expanded or contracted only if both edgeR and NoisET called the change significant, with noise models trained on biological replicates. For edgeR calls, a false discovery rate-adjusted p below 0.01 and a log2 fold-change threshold of 1 were applied. As an exploratory analysis of dynamics, max-normalized trajectories of the 1000 most abundant clonotypes were examined with PCA combined with hierarchical clustering. Each responding clone was given a CD4 or CD8 phenotype based on the CD4+ and CD8+ repertoires, which had been sequenced separately. TCRdb's own reprocessing of the public reads used fastp at Q25 and MiXCR and kept productive beta chains. Under each unique CDR3 protein, matching rows form one entry showing the most common genes and DNA. TCRdb, not the authors, supplied the V and J calls. This sample holds more than 75,000 distinct CDR3 sequences; approximately 23% were observed only once. Clones ranked in the top ten supply roughly 39% of the sample.

Material: PBMCs or a T cell subset sorted from them (not recorded which). This TCR came from a man aged 18 to 35 who had mild COVID-19 (a few samples of this study predate the infection). The sample titles of this study are shuffled in the database, so cell type and time point are left out; the donor was told from shared clones.

The CDR3 sequence is CASSNGGSSYEQYV. At the DNA level, the sequence is TGTGCCAGCAGTAATGGGGGGAGCTCCTACGAGCAGTACGTC. Here the chain combines TRBV5-5 and TRBJ2-7; TRBD2 might be the D gene, on 6 matching bases. The germline V gene (reference sequence) supplies CDR1 SGHKS and CDR2 YYEKEE. V was cut back by 5 bases and J by 0 bases, leaving a gap of 12 bases between them. CDR3 length: 14 amino acids, cysteine to valine. This entry keeps only the CDR3 DNA: 42 bases, framed from base 1.